Listed here are 8 T cell receptor beta chains from one sample, sequenced in a study of T cells in Graves' hyperthyroidism and ophthalmopathy. RNA transcripts served as the template for amplifying TCR beta CDR3 regions. TCR CDR3 underwent first-round RT-PCR with the HTBI primer set. TCRdb called the multiplex PCR reads again in MiXCR, with one record for every CDR3 protein. The sample has about 270,000 distinct CDR3 sequences; about 20% are singletons. Sequencing was done on a sample of blood. These receptors all come from a young man with Graves' ophthalmopathy.

On this clonotype: One junction end disagrees with the germline gene, perhaps due to a read error. The rearrangement uses TRBV10-3 and TRBJ1-1, with 8 bases matching TRBD1. Germline V gene sequence: CDR1 ENHRY, CDR2 SYGVKD. The CDR3 covers 15 residues. CDR3 loop: CAISEAGGRRTGAFF. The DNA for the CDR3 is TGTGCCATCAGTGAGGCAGGGGGCCGGAGAACTGGAGCTTTCTTT.

V gene TRBV12-3 or TRBV12-4 combines with J gene TRBJ1-6; D gene ambiguous. Trimming removed 6 bases from V and 2 bases from J, with 17 bases in between. This CDR3 has 17 residues. The CDR3 coding sequence is TGTGCCAGCAGCACCTTAAGCGGGAGAACCTATAATTCACCCCTCCACTTT. Its translation is CASSTLSGRTYNSPLHF.

CDR3 DNA sequence: TGTGCCAGCAGCCAGGGCCATAGCGGAACCTCTCGGGAGCAGTACTTC. Its translation is CASSQGHSGTSREQYF. The chain carries TRBV4-2 and TRBJ2-7; D possibly corresponds to TRBD2 (6 bases). V was shortened by 3 bases and J by 7 bases, with 22 bases between the two germline ends. CDR3 length: 16 residues. The germline V gene has CDR1 LGHNA and CDR2 YNFKEQ.

This clonotype was seen a few times. The V and J genes are TRBV20-1 and TRBJ2-7, with D possibly TRBD2 on 6 matching bases. The CDR3 runs 13 residues. V was cut by 4 bases and J by 2 bases, with 12 bases left in between. Germline loops: CDR1 DFQATT, CDR2 SNEGSKA (reference sequence). The CDR3 DNA reads TGCAGTGCTATTAGCGGCACAGCCTACGAGCAGTACTTC. It translates to CSAISGTAYEQYF.

The chain employs TRBV20-1 and TRBJ2-4; D gene uncertain. Deletions cut 3 bases from V and 0 bases from J, with 12 bases between. The CDR3 has 15 residues. Germline V CDR1 and CDR2: DFQATT, SNEGSKA (reference sequence). In DNA form, the CDR3 reads TGCAGTGCTAGCCCCAGGTCTCTAGCCAAAAACATTCAGTACTTC. Translation: CSASPRSLAKNIQYF.

Of note for this clonotype: This may arise from a read error, as a much more abundant clone is one base away. J is TRBJ1-6 and V is TRBV28, with 11 nucleotides matching TRBD1. Germline assignment: CDR1 MDHEN and CDR2 SYDVKM. This CDR3 is built from 15 residues. V gave up 4 bases and J gave up 10 bases; unmatched junction bases: 6. The CDR3 DNA is TGTGCCAGCAGTTCCGCCGGGACAGGGGGATCACCCCTCCACTTT. Residues: CASSSAGTGGSPLHF.

In its sample, this clonotype was seen many times. The gene calls are TRBV5-1 and TRBJ2-3; 7 bases map to TRBD2. Germline lookup yields CDR1 SGHRS and CDR2 YFSETQ. With V trimmed by 5 bases and J by 1 base, 4 bases remained unmatched. The CDR3 has 14 amino acids. The CDR3 sequence is CASRREIGTDTQYF. CDR3 nucleotide sequence: TGCGCCAGCAGGCGGGAGATCGGCACAGATACGCAGTATTTT. The full variable domain, completed using reference TRBV5-1 and TRBJ2-3, is KAGVTQTPRYLIKTRGQQVTLSCSPISGHRSVSWYQQTPGQGLQFLFEYFSETQRNKGNFPGRFSGRQFSNSRSEMNVSTLELGDSALYLCASRREIGTDTQYFGPGTRLTVL.

This clonotype was observed a handful of times. V usage is TRBV28 and J usage is TRBJ1-1; 7 nucleotides match TRBD1. The CDR3 is 15 amino acids. Germline-derived CDR1 and CDR2 are MDHEN and SYDVKM. V shed 5 bases, J shed 1 base, and the junction held 7 bases outside the gene matches. The CDR3 region is CASSPWTGENTEAFF. The CDR3 region has the DNA TGTGCCAGCAGTCCTTGGACAGGAGAGAACACTGAAGCTTTCTTT.